Below, 6 T cell receptor beta chains from the same sample are listed, as sequenced in a study of cytomegalovirus exposure and HLA in healthy donors. The PCR employed 60 Vbeta primers together with 13 Jbeta primers. Sequencing was performed with immunoSEQ multiplex PCR; in TCRdb, only in-frame clones are kept and a portion is missing. The sample lists under 150,000 clones; roughly three quarters were seen once. Sequencing was performed on PBMCs. The receptors come from a young man in good health and CMV-seronegative.

In this sample, this clone turned up a few times. The V gene is TRBV19, the J gene TRBJ1-1; possible D gene TRBD1, 6 bases. V gave up 4 bases and J gave up 6 bases, with 12 bases separating them. This CDR3 is 13 amino acids long. Germline lookup yields CDR1 LNHDA and CDR2 SQIVND (reference sequence). This CDR3 is CASSTTGYAEAFF. CDR3 in DNA: TGTGCCAGTAGTACAACAGGGTACGCTGAAGCTTTCTTT. The full variable domain, its missing parts supplied by reference TRBV19 and TRBJ1-1, is DGGITQSPKYLFRKEGQNVTLSCEQNLNHDAMYWYRQDPGQGLRLIYYSQIVNDFQKGDIAEGYSVSREKKESFPLTVTSAQKNPTAFYLCASSTTGYAEAFFGQGTRLTVV.

The chain has TRBV6-5 and TRBJ2-3, with 15 positions matching TRBD2. The CDR3 is 16 residues long. J lost 1 base, V lost 4 bases, and 0 bases had no gene match. Per germline, CDR1 MNHEY and CDR2 SVGAGI. The CDR3 coding sequence is TGTGCCAGCAGTTGGACTAGCGGGGGGGGCACAGATACGCAGTATTTT. Amino acid sequence: CASSWTSGGGTDTQYF.

The chain links TRBV5-6 to TRBJ2-7; 7 bases match TRBD1. CDR1 SGHDT and CDR2 YYEEEE come from the germline V gene. Trimming at V came to 3 bases and at J to 0 bases, leaving 6 bases not matched to a gene. The CDR3 covers 15 residues. The CDR3: CASSSVTGSSYEQYF. CDR3 bases: TGTGCCAGCAGCTCTGTGACAGGGTCCTCCTACGAGCAGTACTTC.

This clone was counted a single time. V usage is TRBV30 and J usage is TRBJ1-2; D is unresolved. The V gene's germline CDR1 is GTSNPN and CDR2 SVGIG (reference sequence). The CDR3 loop spans 14 amino acids. V gave up 0 bases and J gave up 6 bases, with 14 bases separating them. The CDR3 is CAWSVQLVGDGYTF. CDR3 sequence (DNA): TGTGCCTGGAGTGTACAACTGGTAGGAGATGGCTACACCTTC.

This clone was found a few times. The genes are TRBV11-1 and TRBJ1-3; no clear D. The CDR3 extends over 15 amino acids. Germline V gives CDR1 SGHAT, CDR2 FQDESV (reference sequence). V was shortened by 5 bases and J by 3 bases, with 14 bases between the two germline ends. This CDR3 reads CASSPFGGFGNTIYF. The CDR3 region has the DNA TGTGCCAGCAGCCCCTTCGGCGGTTTTGGAAACACCATATATTTT.

The V and J genes are TRBV4-3 and TRBJ2-7, with 14 positions matching TRBD2. This CDR3 is built from 18 residues. Germline V gene sequence: CDR1 LGHNA, CDR2 YSLEER. J was trimmed by 1 base and V by 4 bases; bases with no gene match: 9. CDR3 sequence reads: CASSPGTSGSRGSYEQYF. Written as DNA, the CDR3 is TGCGCCAGCAGCCCCGGGACTAGCGGGAGCCGTGGGTCCTACGAGCAGTACTTC.